This TCR beta chain was identified in a study of cytomegalovirus exposure and HLA in healthy donors. Vbeta (60) and Jbeta (13) primers were used in the PCR. The method was immunoSEQ multiplex PCR; TCRdb's version includes in-frame clones alone and lacks a portion of them. The sample lists around 64,000 clones; less than 80% were seen once. The CDR3 has 13 residues. The V end lost 0 bases, the J end lost 6 bases, and 8 bases lay between the germline ends. Looked up from germline, CDR1 is GTSNPN and CDR2 is SVGIG (reference sequence). The V and J genes are TRBV30 and TRBJ2-2; perhaps TRBD2 as D (5 bases). Sequenced material: PBMCs. The receptor's source is a woman between 50 and 59 years old in good health and CMV-seronegative. In DNA, the CDR3 is TGTGCCTGGAGTGTATCGGGGTCCGGGGAGCTGTTTTTT. Protein product: CAWSVSGSGELFF.